One sample yielded the 7 T cell receptor beta chains listed below, sequenced in a study of T cell repertoires in cytomegalovirus infection. TCRdb re-called the reads with MiXCR, one entry per CDR3 protein. This sample yields approximately 170,000 distinct CDR3 sequences, of which roughly 15% are seen a single time; around 20% belongs to the top ten. The sample taken for sequencing was CD8+ T cells from PBMCs. The receptor source for this set is a human donor in good health (CMV status not recorded). Some clones in this sample may be carry-over from other donors' samples.

The rearrangement links TRBV7-6 to TRBJ2-1; a possible D gene is TRBD1 (7 bases). Per the germline V gene, CDR1 is SGHVS and CDR2 is FNYEAQ. The CDR3 spans 15 residues. The ends were cut back, 3 bases at V and 8 bases at J, with 17 bases in the middle. The CDR3 coding sequence is TGTGCCAGCAGCTTGGACAGGAGGGGAATCGATGAGCAGTTCTTC. Translation: CASSLDRRGIDEQFF.

The CDR3 reads CASSLKHSYEQYF. DNA for the CDR3: TGTGCCAGCAGCTTAAAACACTCCTACGAGCAGTACTTC. The chain uses TRBV7-2 and TRBJ2-7, with D unclear. CDR1 and CDR2 (germline): SGHTA, FQGNSA. The CDR3 has 13 residues. The germline V and J ends were trimmed by 2 bases and 0 bases, with 5 bases remaining between them.

The DNA for the CDR3 is TGTGCCAGCAGCCCATTAGGTCGCACAGATACGCAGTATTTT. Amino acids: CASSPLGRTDTQYF. The V gene is TRBV14, the J gene TRBJ2-3, with D unresolved. This CDR3 contains 14 residues. The germline gives CDR1 SGHDN, CDR2 FVKESK. V lost 4 bases to trimming and J lost 1 base, with 9 bases between them.

The genes are TRBV5-1 and TRBJ2-1, with 9 bases identical to TRBD2. This CDR3 comprises 16 residues. The germline V gene encodes CDR1 SGHRS and CDR2 YFSETQ. V lost 4 bases to trimming and J lost 4 bases; unmatched junction nucleotides: 9. The CDR3 sequence: CASSTSGQGPYNEQFF. The CDR3 DNA reads as TGCGCCAGCAGCACTAGCGGGCAGGGCCCTTACAATGAGCAGTTCTTC. Full variable domain (rest looked up from reference TRBV5-1 and TRBJ2-1): KAGVTQTPRYLIKTRGQQVTLSCSPISGHRSVSWYQQTPGQGLQFLFEYFSETQRNKGNFPGRFSGRQFSNSRSEMNVSTLELGDSALYLCASSTSGQGPYNEQFFGPGTRLTVL.

The chain recombines TRBV5-6 with TRBJ1-1, with TRBD1 matching over 9 bases. CDR1 is SGHDT, CDR2 YYEEEE, per germline. The CDR3 is 15 residues long. With V trimmed by 4 bases and J by 7 bases, 11 bases remained unmatched. CDR3 protein: CASSPGTGILREAFF. The CDR3 bases are TGTGCCAGCAGCCCAGGGACAGGGATTCTTCGTGAAGCTTTCTTT.

The CDR3 nucleotides are TGCAGCGTTGCTACCGGACAGGGTATCGGGGAGCAGTTCTTC. Protein product: CSVATGQGIGEQFF. The chain couples TRBV29-1 to TRBJ2-1, with TRBD1 matching 8 bases. V was pared by 4 bases and J by 10 bases, with 12 bases of the junction left unmatched. The germline gives CDR1 SQVTM, CDR2 ANQGSEA. This CDR3 is 14 amino acids long.

This clonotype has ten or more counts. J is TRBJ1-5 and V is TRBV27, with D unclear. Germline V gene data show CDR1 as MNHEY and CDR2 as SMNVEV (reference sequence). The CDR3 loop spans 15 amino acids. V lost 2 bases and J 0 bases, leaving 8 bases between the germline ends. The CDR3 sequence: CASSLAAYSNQPQHF. The CDR3 nucleotides are TGTGCCAGCAGTTTAGCAGCGTATAGCAATCAGCCCCAGCATTTT.